Each of the 12 T cell receptor beta chains below was sequenced from the same sample in a study of cytomegalovirus exposure and HLA in healthy donors. Primers included in the PCR were 60 Vbeta and 13 Jbeta primers. This table comes from immunoSEQ multiplex PCR, and its TCRdb copy is limited to in-frame clones, with some not included. This sample carries about 92,000 clones, approximately 70% of them seen once, and the ten largest clones take roughly 2.7%. Sequenced material: PBMCs. These receptors originate from a man aged 50-60 years in good health and CMV-seronegative.

This chain uses TRBV5-4 with TRBJ1-4; a possible D gene is TRBD1 (5 bases). This CDR3 is 15 amino acids long. V gave up 4 bases and J gave up 6 bases, with 16 bases separating them. Germline CDR1 and CDR2: SGHNT and YYREEE (reference sequence). CDR3 nucleotide sequence: TGTGCCAGCAGCCCTGGGGCATCGCCGGATGAAAAACTGTTTTTT. Its translation is CASSPGASPDEKLFF.

The chain carries TRBV10-3 and TRBJ1-1; 8 nucleotides match TRBD1. From germline, CDR1 is ENHRY and CDR2 SYGVKD. The trim removed 6 bases at V and 1 base at J, leaving 1 base unmatched. The CDR3 has 13 residues. This CDR3 reads CAIRTGENTEAFF. The CDR3 region has the DNA TGTGCCATCAGGACAGGGGAGAACACTGAAGCTTTCTTT.

V usage is TRBV6-5 and J usage is TRBJ2-7; TRBD1 agrees at 10 bases. Germline CDR1 is MNHEY and CDR2 is SVGAGI. Germline trimming cut 2 bases from V and 1 base from J; bases unmatched to any gene: 5. The CDR3 runs to 16 residues. The DNA of the CDR3 is TGTGCCAGCAGTTACCTAGGGACAGGGGTGTCCTACGAGCAGTACTTC. It is translated as CASSYLGTGVSYEQYF.

On this clone: Other DNA sequences in this specimen translate into the identical CDR3. The rearrangement joins TRBV5-1 to TRBJ1-3; the D gene is possibly TRBD1 (5 bases). The CDR3 runs 14 residues. V shed 0 bases and J shed 4 bases, with 8 bases lying between them. Germline V gives CDR1 SGHRS, CDR2 YFSETQ. CDR3 nucleotide sequence: TGCGCCAGCAGCTTGGCAGGGTACGGAAACACCATATATTTT. As protein: CASSLAGYGNTIYF. Together with reference TRBV5-1 and TRBJ1-3, the CDR3 gives the full variable domain: KAGVTQTPRYLIKTRGQQVTLSCSPISGHRSVSWYQQTPGQGLQFLFEYFSETQRNKGNFPGRFSGRQFSNSRSEMNVSTLELGDSALYLCASSLAGYGNTIYFGEGSWLTVV.

The chain joins TRBV7-3 to TRBJ2-3; D might be TRBD2 (6 bases). V lost 2 bases and J 2 bases, leaving 11 bases between the germline ends. The CDR3 is 15 amino acids. Germline CDR1 is SGHTA and CDR2 is FQGTGA. CDR3 residues: CASSLLARHTDTQYF. In DNA form, the CDR3 reads TGTGCCAGCAGCTTACTAGCGCGGCACACAGATACGCAGTATTTT. The variable domain in full, completed from reference TRBV7-3 and TRBJ2-3, reads GAGVSQTPSNKVTEKGKYVELRCDPISGHTALYWYRQSLGQGPEFLIYFQGTGAADDSGLPNDRFFAVRPEGSVSTLKIQRTERGDSAVYLCASSLLARHTDTQYFGPGTRLTVL.

The V and J genes are TRBV15 and TRBJ2-7, with TRBD2 identical over 10 bases. Germline CDR1 and CDR2: LNHNV and YYDKDF (reference sequence). With V trimmed by 1 base and J by 4 bases, 4 bases remained unmatched. CDR3 length equals 15 residues. The CDR3 protein is CATSRVASGGYEQYF. Written as DNA, the CDR3 is TGTGCCACCAGCAGAGTGGCTAGCGGGGGTTACGAGCAGTACTTC.

The gene calls are TRBV11-3 and TRBJ2-5; TRBD2 matches at 13 bases. V shed 3 bases, J shed 4 bases, and the junction held 8 bases outside the gene matches. The CDR3 is made up of 17 amino acids. Germline assignment: CDR1 SGHNT and CDR2 YENEEA. CDR3 sequence reads: CASSLGTSGGAGETQYF. Here the CDR3 DNA reads TGTGCCAGCAGCTTGGGTACTAGCGGGGGGGCCGGAGAGACCCAGTACTTC.

This clone was observed a few times. The chain carries TRBV10-1 and TRBJ2-5; 8 nucleotides match TRBD1. Germline values: CDR1 WNHNN, CDR2 SYGVQD (reference sequence). V lost 11 bases, J lost 3 bases, and 11 bases stayed unmatched. The CDR3 consists of 14 residues. The CDR3 region has the DNA TGCGCCGGGGGCTTCTGGGACAGGAAAGAGACCCAGTACTTC. Residues: CAGGFWDRKETQYF.

As DNA, the CDR3 is TGTGCCAGCAGCTTAGGGCTGGAGGGTAGCATTGGGGAGACCCAGTACTTC. Translation gives CASSLGLEGSIGETQYF. The chain recombines TRBV7-8 with TRBJ2-5, with D maybe TRBD2 (6 bases). The V gene lost 1 base and the J gene lost 5 bases, with 20 bases spanning the gap. Germline lookup yields CDR1 SGHVS and CDR2 FQNEAQ. The length of the CDR3 is 17 residues.

This chain joins TRBV28 and TRBJ1-5, with D possibly matching TRBD1 (5 bases). Per germline, CDR1 MDHEN and CDR2 SYDVKM. The V end lost 4 bases, the J end lost 5 bases, and 24 bases lay between the germline ends. The CDR3 spans 18 residues. The CDR3 is CASSWGTAGGSWYQPQHF. The CDR3 coding sequence is TGTGCCAGCAGTTGGGGAACCGCCGGGGGAAGTTGGTATCAGCCCCAGCATTTT.

In this sample, this clone turned up once. The chain has TRBV4-2 and TRBJ2-7; 10 bases line up with TRBD2. The CDR3 sequence is 16 residues long. CDR1 LGHNA and CDR2 YNFKEQ come from the germline V gene. The trim removed 3 bases at V and 3 bases at J, leaving 8 bases unmatched. The CDR3 nucleotides are TGTGCCAGCAGCCATTCCGGACTAGCGGAATTCTACGAGCAGTACTTC. Translated: CASSHSGLAEFYEQYF.

The J gene is TRBJ2-2, the V gene TRBV7-9, with TRBD2 matching 9 bases. This CDR3 is built from 18 residues. The germline V gene has CDR1 SEHNR and CDR2 FQNEAQ (reference sequence). Germline trimming cut 5 bases from V and 0 bases from J; bases unmatched to any gene: 10. The CDR3 region has the DNA TGTGCCAGCAGCCCGAGACCCGGACTAGCGCCGAACACCGGGGAGCTGTTTTTT. Its translation: CASSPRPGLAPNTGELFF. The full variable domain, with the rest looked up from reference TRBV7-9 and TRBJ2-2, is DTGVSQNPRHKITKRGQNVTFRCDPISEHNRLYWYRQTLGQGPEFLTYFQNEAQLEKSRLLSDRFSAERPKGSFSTLEIQRTEQGDSAMYLCASSPRPGLAPNTGELFFGEGSRLTVL.